The T cell receptor beta chain under discussion was sequenced for a study of OX40 agonist ivuxolimab in advanced cancers. This table comes from immunoSEQ multiplex PCR, and its TCRdb copy is limited to in-frame clones, with some not included. The sample has about 94,000 clones, roughly 90% seen once. This material consisted of CD4+ or CD8+ T cells sorted from blood, taken in a trial of the OX40 agonist ivuxolimab. This receptor was taken from an adult with an advanced solid tumor such as melanoma, head and neck, liver or kidney cancer.

The CDR3 sequence: CASSYQGTEQYF. The CDR3 nucleotides are TGTGCCAGCAGTTACCAGGGGACCGAGCAGTACTTC. The V and J genes are TRBV6-5 and TRBJ2-7, with a tentative D call TRBD1 (6 bases). The CDR3 spans 12 residues. V lost 2 bases, J lost 6 bases, and 8 bases lay in between. The germline V gene has CDR1 MNHEY and CDR2 SVGAGI.